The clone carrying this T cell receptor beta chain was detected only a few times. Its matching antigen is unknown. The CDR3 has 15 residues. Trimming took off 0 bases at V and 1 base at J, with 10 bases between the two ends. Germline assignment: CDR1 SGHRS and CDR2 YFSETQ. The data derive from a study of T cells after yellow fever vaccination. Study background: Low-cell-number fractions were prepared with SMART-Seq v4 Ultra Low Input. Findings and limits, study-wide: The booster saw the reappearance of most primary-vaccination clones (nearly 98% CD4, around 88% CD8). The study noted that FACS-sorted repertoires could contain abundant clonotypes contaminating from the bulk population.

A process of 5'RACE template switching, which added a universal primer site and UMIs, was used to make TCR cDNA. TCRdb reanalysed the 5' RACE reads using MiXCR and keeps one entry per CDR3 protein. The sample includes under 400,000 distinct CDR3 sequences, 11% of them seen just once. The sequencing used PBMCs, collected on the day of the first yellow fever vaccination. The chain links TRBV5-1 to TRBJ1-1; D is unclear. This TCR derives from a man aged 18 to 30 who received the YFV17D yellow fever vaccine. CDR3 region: CASSLEGLSNTEAFF. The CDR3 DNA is TGCGCCAGCAGCTTGGAAGGCCTTTCGAACACTGAAGCTTTCTTT. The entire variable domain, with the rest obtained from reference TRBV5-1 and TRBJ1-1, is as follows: KAGVTQTPRYLIKTRGQQVTLSCSPISGHRSVSWYQQTPGQGLQFLFEYFSETQRNKGNFPGRFSGRQFSNSRSEMNVSTLELGDSALYLCASSLEGLSNTEAFFGQGTRLTVV.